The next 22 T cell receptor beta chains were all read from a single sample in a study of cytomegalovirus exposure and HLA in healthy donors. The PCR had 60 Vbeta and 13 Jbeta primers. Data came from immunoSEQ multiplex PCR; TCRdb stores just in-frame clones and leaves some out. The sample shows 200,000 to 250,000 clones, just under 70% of them seen only once. Sequencing was performed on PBMCs. Receptor source: a man aged 35 to 55 in good health and CMV-seropositive.

The chain joins TRBV20-1 to TRBJ2-7, with D tentatively TRBD2 (5 bases). The CDR3 sequence is 11 residues long. Per the germline V gene, CDR1 is DFQATT and CDR2 is SNEGSKA (reference sequence). The V end was cut by 7 bases, the J end by 4 bases, with 11 bases between. The CDR3 loop reads CSGSGLYEQYF. The CDR3 nucleotides are TGCAGTGGGTCGGGGTTGTACGAGCAGTACTTC.

This clone turned up a few times. The chain uses TRBV6-6 and TRBJ1-5; D is perhaps TRBD1 (6 bases). CDR1 and CDR2 from the germline V gene are MNHNY and SVGAGI (reference sequence). The CDR3 consists of 12 residues. Trimming removed 6 bases at V and 14 bases at J, with 17 bases between. DNA of the CDR3: TGTGCCAGCAGCACCGGACAGCCACAGGAGCATTTT. Translation: CASSTGQPQEHF.

The chain employs TRBV4-1 and TRBJ1-1, with D possibly being TRBD1 (5 bases). Germline V gene lookup returns CDR1 MGHRA and CDR2 YSYEKL. V gave up 5 bases and J gave up 5 bases, with 18 bases separating them. CDR3 length: 15 amino acids. CDR3 nucleotides: TGCGCCAGCAGCGGGTCTTTGGGGGGAGGGACTGAAGCTTTCTTT. It translates to CASSGSLGGGTEAFF.

V and J are TRBV5-1 and TRBJ2-1; 9 bases line up with TRBD2. CDR1 and CDR2 from the germline V gene are SGHRS and YFSETQ. This CDR3 has 15 amino acids. V lost 0 bases, J lost 7 bases, and 5 bases stayed unmatched. The CDR3 is CASSLVAGEVNEQFF. Written as DNA, the CDR3 is TGCGCCAGCAGCTTGGTAGCGGGGGAGGTGAATGAGCAGTTCTTC. Together with reference TRBV5-1 and TRBJ2-1, the CDR3 gives the full variable domain: KAGVTQTPRYLIKTRGQQVTLSCSPISGHRSVSWYQQTPGQGLQFLFEYFSETQRNKGNFPGRFSGRQFSNSRSEMNVSTLELGDSALYLCASSLVAGEVNEQFFGPGTRLTVL.

This clone was seen a few times. The chain uses TRBV12-5 and TRBJ1-1; 7 nucleotides agree with TRBD1. The germline V gene encodes CDR1 LGHNT and CDR2 FRNRAP. CDR3 length: 14 residues. The junction had 2 bases not matched to a gene; V was cut back by 3 bases and J by 1 base. DNA of the CDR3: TGTGCTAGTGGTTTTGACAGGGAGAACACTGAAGCTTTCTTT. This codes for CASGFDRENTEAFF.

The chain uses TRBV18 and TRBJ2-3; D gene ambiguous. Germline CDR1 is KGHSH and CDR2 is LQKENI. This CDR3 region has 14 residues. V was shortened by 1 base and J by 2 bases, with 7 bases between the two germline ends. The CDR3 spells CASSPQRTTDTQYF. In DNA, the CDR3 is TGTGCCAGCTCACCACAGAGAACCACAGATACGCAGTATTTT.

The chain uses TRBV7-2 and TRBJ2-2; weak D call: TRBD2 (7 bases). CDR1 and CDR2 (germline): SGHTA, FQGNSA. CDR3 length: 16 amino acids. V was pared by 5 bases and J by 2 bases, with 15 bases between. The CDR3 coding sequence is TGTGCCAGCAGCCCTTGGGGGGGCTTCAACACCGGGGAGCTGTTTTTT. Its translation: CASSPWGGFNTGELFF.

The rearrangement uses TRBV28 and TRBJ1-2; perhaps TRBD1 as D (5 bases). This CDR3 has 15 residues. Germline loops: CDR1 MDHEN, CDR2 SYDVKM. The V gene lost 5 bases and the J gene lost 4 bases, with 17 bases spanning the gap. Here the CDR3 DNA reads TGTGCCAGCAGTAATAGCGGAGGGGCGACCTATGGCTACACCTTC. As protein: CASSNSGGATYGYTF.

The chain recombines TRBV5-1 with TRBJ1-4, with D tentatively TRBD1 (5 bases). The CDR3 loop spans 14 amino acids. Trimming shortened V by 4 bases and J by 3 bases, and 10 bases separated the two germline ends. Germline CDR1 is SGHRS and CDR2 is YFSETQ. The DNA of the CDR3 is TGCGCCAGCAGCACGGGGGGGGCTAATGAAAAACTGTTTTTT. The encoded protein is CASSTGGANEKLFF.

Here the CDR3 DNA reads TGTGCCAGCAGCTTAGTGGAGACAGGGGGCTTCTCTGGAAACACCATATATTTT. Amino acid sequence: CASSLVETGGFSGNTIYF. V gene TRBV7-6 combines with J gene TRBJ1-3, with 10 nucleotides matching TRBD1. V was pared by 1 base and J by 0 bases, with 6 bases of the junction left unmatched. The CDR3 sequence is 18 residues long. The germline CDR1 and CDR2 sequences are SGHVS and FNYEAQ.

This clone was seen once. The genes are TRBV19 and TRBJ2-3; 7 positions agree with TRBD2. The CDR3 has 18 residues. V gave up 5 bases and J gave up 6 bases; unmatched junction bases: 20. Germline loops: CDR1 LNHDA, CDR2 SQIVND (reference sequence). The CDR3 DNA reads TGTGCCAGTAGTTCCCCTCCTTCTAGCGGAATATTTTCCGATACGCAGTATTTT. Its protein product is CASSSPPSSGIFSDTQYF.

The J gene is TRBJ2-7, the V gene TRBV27; D is uncertain. The CDR3 contains 15 residues. Germline V gene data show CDR1 as MNHEY and CDR2 as SMNVEV (reference sequence). Trimming left V 5 bases short and J 0 bases short, with 14 bases between. In DNA form, the CDR3 reads TGTGCCAGCAGTAGTTGGGCCGGCAGCTCCTACGAGCAGTACTTC. Its protein is CASSSWAGSSYEQYF.

J is TRBJ2-3 and V is TRBV4-3, with D unclear. This CDR3 has 14 amino acids. The ends were cut back, 4 bases at V and 6 bases at J, with 14 bases in the middle. In germline, CDR1 is LGHNA, CDR2 YSLEER. CDR3 region: CASSPFGSWDTQYF. The CDR3 nucleotides are TGCGCCAGCAGCCCCTTCGGTAGTTGGGATACGCAGTATTTT.

The J gene is TRBJ1-2, the V gene TRBV25-1, with D unclear. Germline CDR1 is MGHDK and CDR2 is SYGVNS. The CDR3 has 13 residues. With 7 bases removed from V and 7 bases from J, the gap between germline ends came to 16 bases. CDR3: CASIGYVASGYTF. CDR3 bases: TGTGCCAGCATTGGGTACGTCGCTAGTGGCTACACCTTC.

The rearrangement uses TRBV5-6 and TRBJ1-2; D may be TRBD1 (6 bases). Germline loops: CDR1 SGHDT, CDR2 YYEEEE. CDR3 length: 14 residues. V lost 1 base, J lost 4 bases, and 11 bases lay in between. In DNA form, the CDR3 reads TGTGCCAGCAGCTTGCAGGGGATTCTCTATGGCTACACCTTC. Protein: CASSLQGILYGYTF.

This chain joins TRBV2 and TRBJ2-7; D gene uncertain. V was pared by 2 bases and J by 0 bases, with 11 bases between. Looked up from germline, CDR1 is SNHLY and CDR2 is FYNNEI. The CDR3 consists of 15 residues. CDR3 sequence (DNA): TGTGCCAGCAGTGAAAGGTTGCGGAGCTCCTACGAGCAGTACTTC. Protein: CASSERLRSSYEQYF.

V gene TRBV2 combines with J gene TRBJ2-3; D perhaps matches TRBD2 (5 bases). Trimming left V 8 bases short and J 0 bases short, with 9 bases between. CDR3 length: 13 residues. Germline V gene sequence: CDR1 SNHLY, CDR2 FYNNEI. CDR3 sequence reads: CASGRLSTDTQYF. CDR3 DNA sequence: TGTGCCAGCGGGAGACTGAGCACAGATACGCAGTATTTT. Together with reference TRBV2 and TRBJ2-3, the CDR3 gives the full variable domain: EPEVTQTPSHQVTQMGQEVILRCVPISNHLYFYWYRQILGQKVEFLVSFYNNEISEKSEIFDDQFSVERPDGSNFTLKIRSTKLEDSAMYFCASGRLSTDTQYFGPGTRLTVL.

In this sample, this clone turned up a few times. This rearrangement joins TRBV27 to TRBJ1-2, with D perhaps matching TRBD1 (5 bases). Germline-derived CDR1 and CDR2 are MNHEY and SMNVEV (reference sequence). This CDR3 is 15 amino acids long. V was shortened by 3 bases and J by 0 bases, with 11 bases between the two germline ends. In DNA form, the CDR3 reads TGTGCCAGCAGTTTGGGGGGGGGACCTAACTATGGCTACACCTTC. Translation: CASSLGGGPNYGYTF.

In its sample, this clone was seen a few times. The rearrangement links TRBV2 to TRBJ1-1; a weak D match, TRBD1 (5 bases). The V and J ends lost 6 bases and 0 bases respectively, with 11 bases between them. The CDR3 contains 14 residues. CDR1 is SNHLY, CDR2 FYNNEI, per germline. CDR3 DNA: TGTGCCAGCAGGGGGGGTCCGTTGAACACTGAAGCTTTCTTT. It yields the protein CASRGGPLNTEAFF.

The chain employs TRBV5-6 and TRBJ1-2; D perhaps matches TRBD1 (5 bases). The germline V gene encodes CDR1 SGHDT and CDR2 YYEEEE. The CDR3 sequence is 18 residues long. Trimming removed 2 bases from V and 2 bases from J, with 22 bases in between. CDR3 protein: CASSFITAGGKKNYGYTF. In nucleotides, the CDR3 is TGTGCCAGCAGCTTTATAACCGCGGGGGGTAAGAAGAACTATGGCTACACCTTC. The whole variable domain, remainder taken from reference TRBV5-6 and TRBJ1-2, is DAGVTQSPTHLIKTRGQQVTLRCSPKSGHDTVSWYQQALGQGPQFIFQYYEEEERQRGNFPDRFSGHQFPNYSSELNVNALLLGDSALYLCASSFITAGGKKNYGYTFGSGTRLTVV.

The chain uses TRBV5-1 and TRBJ2-5, with D possibly matching TRBD1 (6 bases). The CDR3 is made up of 15 amino acids. Trimming pared 0 bases from V and 5 bases from J, leaving 14 bases between. In germline, CDR1 is SGHRS, CDR2 YFSETQ. The CDR3 DNA reads TGCGCCAGCAGCTTGGACCTCAGGGGTGGCGAGACCCAGTACTTC. Translated: CASSLDLRGGETQYF.

The V gene is TRBV7-2, the J gene TRBJ2-2, with D possibly being TRBD1 (5 bases). Germline CDR1 reads SGHTA; CDR2 reads FQGNSA. V shed 4 bases and J shed 7 bases, with 13 bases lying between them. The CDR3 is made up of 14 amino acids. The CDR3 DNA sequence: TGTGCCAGCAGCTACCAGGGTGGGAACGGGGAGCTGTTTTTT. Protein product: CASSYQGGNGELFF.